This T cell receptor (beta chain) was identified during a study of blood T cell repertoires in COVID-19. The CDR3 runs to 15 residues. Germline loops: CDR1 SGHNT, CDR2 YYREEE (reference sequence). Losses at the gene ends were 3 bases for V and 3 bases for J; bases not matched to a gene: 9. How the authors handled the data: Amplification from reference gene primers served as the basis for estimated nucleated cell counts. Assay: immunoSEQ multiplex PCR; the TCRdb copy retains only in-frame clones and omits some. The D gene and trimming were derived from the DNA, and the V and J assignments and clone size from that table. Among around 270,000 clones, around 89% were seen once, and the ten largest hold 4.6%. This clone came up once.

This clonotype was sampled from a man in his forties with acute or convalescent COVID-19. The chain joins TRBV5-4 to TRBJ2-7; TRBD1 matches at 7 bases. Sequencing input: peripheral blood. The CDR3 coding sequence is TGTGCCAGCAGCTCTGGGACAGCCTATAGCTACGAGCAGTACTTC. Amino acid sequence: CASSSGTAYSYEQYF. The complete variable domain, with remaining parts taken from reference TRBV5-4 and TRBJ2-7, reads ETGVTQSPTHLIKTRGQQVTLRCSSQSGHNTVSWYQQALGQGPQFIFQYYREEENGRGNFPPRFSGLQFPNYSSELNVNALELDDSALYLCASSSGTAYSYEQYFGPGTRLTVT.